Sequencing of this T cell receptor beta chain was carried out in a study of neurological immune-mediated disorders. Germline lookup yields CDR1 SGHRS and CDR2 YFSETQ. The CDR3 covers 16 residues. V dropped 3 bases and J dropped 7 bases, with 19 bases sitting between them. General observations from the study: The greatest degree of TCR clonal expansion was observed in HTLV-1-associated myelopathy, with the lowest in multiple sclerosis, below that of healthy controls.

The sorted libraries were prepared using around 990,000 CD4+ or CD8+ T cells that had themselves been sorted. The cDNA was generated by 5'RACE with 10-nucleotide random UMIs. One entry per CDR3 protein, called by TCRdb with MiXCR from the 5' RACE reads. The table records tens of thousands of distinct CDR3 sequences, roughly 11% of them present only once. Many counts were recorded for this clonotype. Its antigen remains unknown. The chain employs TRBV5-1 and TRBJ2-2; D is undetermined. The TCR originated in a woman in her twenties or thirties with HTLV-1-associated myelopathy (HAM/TSP). Sequences were obtained from CD4+ T cells from blood. The CDR3 bases are TGCGCCAGCAGCTCGATCACCCGTGGGAACGTCGGGGAGCTGTTTTTT. It encodes CASSSITRGNVGELFF.